In its sample, the clone carrying this T cell receptor (beta chain) was seen a few times. The data are from a study of T-cell reconstitution after alpha-beta-depleted transplantation in children. Unique molecular identifiers were incorporated during preparation of the TCRbeta library. TCRdb re-derived calls from the PCR reads in MiXCR, one entry per CDR3 protein. The sample includes 500,000 or so distinct CDR3 sequences, around a third seen only once; the top ten take 2% to 2.5%. This CDR3 contains 13 residues. Deletions cut 6 bases from V and 4 bases from J, with 12 bases between. Sequences were derived from PBMCs from the stem cell graft donor, sampled from the stem cell graft. This TCR came from a human donor who donated a stem cell graft to a child with aplastic anemia. The chain joins TRBV12-3 or TRBV12-4 to TRBJ1-2; no definite D call. CDR3 protein: CASRIGVGYGYTF. CDR3 coding DNA: TGTGCCAGCAGGATCGGGGTCGGCTATGGCTACACCTTC.